Presented here are 30 T cell receptor beta chains from one specimen sequenced in a study of T cells after yellow fever vaccination. TCRdb called the 5' RACE reads again in MiXCR, with one record for every CDR3 protein. The repertoire holds under 300,000 distinct CDR3 sequences, 10% to 15% seen once, with about 0.51% in the top ten. Sample: CD4+ T cells sorted from PBMCs, taken 45 days after the yellow fever booster vaccination. These TCRs come from a man in his thirties or forties who received the YFV17D yellow fever vaccine.

This clonotype was counted ten times or more. The CDR3 DNA follows: TGTGCCAGCAGCCCGGGGCAGGTGGGGCGAGCTTTCTTT. As protein: CASSPGQVGRAFF. V is TRBV6-5 and J is TRBJ1-1; possible D gene TRBD1, 5 bases. The CDR3 totals 13 residues. V dropped 6 bases and J dropped 10 bases, with 18 bases sitting between them. CDR1 MNHEY and CDR2 SVGAGI come from the germline V gene.

The rearrangement joins TRBV11-2 to TRBJ2-3, with 8 nucleotides matching TRBD2. This CDR3 is built from 15 residues. Per the germline V gene, CDR1 is SGHAT and CDR2 is FQNNGV. Losses at the gene ends were 5 bases for V and 2 bases for J; bases not matched to a gene: 6. The DNA for the CDR3 is TGTGCCAGCAGCCCCAGGCGGGAGGCCACAGATACGCAGTATTTT. The encoded protein is CASSPRREATDTQYF.

For the CDR3, the DNA is TGCAGTGCTAGAAGGGTGGGGGCGGACACCGGGGAGCTGTTTTTT. Encoded protein: CSARRVGADTGELFF. The J gene is TRBJ2-2, the V gene TRBV20-1, with D tentatively TRBD1 (6 bases). The V end lost 2 bases, the J end lost 3 bases, and 13 bases lay between the germline ends. CDR1 is DFQATT, CDR2 SNEGSKA, per germline (reference sequence). The CDR3 spans 15 residues.

This clonotype was detected ten times or more. The CDR3 is CAIRNLGGHNEQFF. The CDR3 nucleotides are TGTGCCATCAGGAACTTGGGAGGGCACAATGAGCAGTTCTTC. The V gene is TRBV10-3, the J gene TRBJ2-1, with 7 bases identical to TRBD2. The V segment lost 6 bases and the J segment 5 bases; nucleotides outside the gene matches: 7. Germline loops: CDR1 ENHRY, CDR2 SYGVKD. The CDR3 covers 14 residues.

This clonotype was counted between two and nine times. The rearrangement uses TRBV27 and TRBJ1-1; no reliable D call. This CDR3 has 14 residues. Germline CDR1 and CDR2: MNHEY and SMNVEV (reference sequence). The V and J ends lost 4 bases and 0 bases respectively, with 9 bases between them. CDR3 protein: CASSSPELNTEAFF. For the CDR3, the DNA is TGTGCCAGCAGTTCCCCCGAACTGAACACTGAAGCTTTCTTT.

V usage is TRBV20-1 and J usage is TRBJ2-7; 7 bases are a match to TRBD1. The germline CDR1 and CDR2 sequences are DFQATT and SNEGSKA (reference sequence). The CDR3 sequence is 16 residues long. V lost 6 bases, J lost 6 bases, and 20 bases stayed unmatched. The CDR3 protein is CSARETGRAIVLEQYF. In DNA form, the CDR3 reads TGCAGTGCCAGGGAGACAGGGCGGGCAATTGTCCTCGAGCAGTACTTC.

The chain is built from TRBV7-2 and TRBJ2-5; 12 bases fit TRBD2. The junction had 5 bases not matched to a gene; V was cut back by 1 base and J by 5 bases. Germline CDR1 reads SGHTA; CDR2 reads FQGNSA. The CDR3 is 16 residues long. The CDR3: CASSLGLAGGEETQYF. Here the CDR3 DNA reads TGTGCCAGCAGCTTAGGGCTAGCGGGAGGGGAGGAGACCCAGTACTTC.

The chain has TRBV2 and TRBJ2-1; tentative D call: TRBD2 (6 bases). CDR1 is SNHLY and CDR2 is FYNNEI in the germline V gene. The germline V and J ends were trimmed by 3 bases and 0 bases, with 12 bases remaining between them. The CDR3 covers 16 residues. CDR3 in DNA: TGTGCCAGCAGTGACGCCAGCGGGCTCTCCTACAATGAGCAGTTCTTC. Protein: CASSDASGLSYNEQFF. Combining the CDR3 with reference TRBV2 and TRBJ2-1 gives the whole variable domain EPEVTQTPSHQVTQMGQEVILRCVPISNHLYFYWYRQILGQKVEFLVSFYNNEISEKSEIFDDQFSVERPDGSNFTLKIRSTKLEDSAMYFCASSDASGLSYNEQFFGPGTRLTVL.

V and J are TRBV29-1 and TRBJ2-5, with TRBD1 matching over 7 bases. Germline V gives CDR1 SQVTM, CDR2 ANQGSEA. The CDR3 consists of 13 residues. Trimming removed 8 bases from V and 2 bases from J; junction bases left unmatched: 8. For the CDR3, the DNA is TGCAGCCACCGGGACAGTAATCAAGAGACCCAGTACTTC. This codes for CSHRDSNQETQYF.

A few counts support this clonotype. DNA of the CDR3: TGTGCCAGCAGCTTAGCACCCCCCCATGAGCAGTTCTTC. Translation: CASSLAPPHEQFF. This rearrangement joins TRBV7-2 to TRBJ2-1, with D unresolved. Trimming shortened V by 0 bases and J by 8 bases, and 8 bases separated the two germline ends. CDR1 SGHTA and CDR2 FQGNSA come from the germline V gene. The CDR3 loop spans 13 amino acids.

V usage is TRBV5-6 and J usage is TRBJ2-5, with 9 bases lining up with TRBD2. Germline V lookup: CDR1 SGHDT, CDR2 YYEEEE. V dropped 2 bases and J dropped 0; count of bases not matched to a gene: 8. The CDR3 loop spans 17 amino acids. Here the CDR3 reads CASSLSVLAGNQETQYF. CDR3 DNA: TGTGCCAGCAGCTTATCCGTCCTAGCGGGGAACCAAGAGACCCAGTACTTC.

This clonotype was observed at least ten times. This chain links TRBV10-3 with TRBJ2-3; TRBD2 agrees at 8 bases. CDR3 length equals 16 residues. The ends lost 3 bases at V and 5 bases at J; junction bases unmatched: 10. The germline CDR1 and CDR2 sequences are ENHRY and SYGVKD. CDR3 amino acids: CAISESTGGPGDTQYF. The CDR3 DNA follows: TGTGCCATCAGTGAATCCACGGGAGGGCCCGGAGATACGCAGTATTTT.

The gene calls are TRBV11-3 and TRBJ2-3; 9 positions agree with TRBD2. The CDR3 sequence is 22 residues long. J lost 5 bases, V lost 1 base, and 25 bases had no gene match. Germline CDR1 SGHNT, CDR2 YENEEA. As DNA, the CDR3 is TGTGCCAGCAGCTTAGGGAGGCTGGGGCGGGAGGGCTACGGCCGGGCTTTAGATACGCAGTATTTT. Translation gives CASSLGRLGREGYGRALDTQYF.

This clonotype turned up a few times. V usage is TRBV5-1 and J usage is TRBJ2-1, with a tentative D call TRBD2 (5 bases). Per germline, CDR1 SGHRS and CDR2 YFSETQ. V lost 3 bases to trimming and J lost 3 bases, with 10 bases between them. This CDR3 is 14 amino acids long. DNA of the CDR3: TGCGCCAGCAGCTGGACTTCGAGCTACAATGAGCAGTTCTTC. Translated, it gives CASSWTSSYNEQFF.

Only a few counts were recorded for this clonotype. V usage is TRBV9 and J usage is TRBJ2-7; D gene uncertain. Germline CDR1 is SGDLS and CDR2 is YYNGEE. Trimming left V 1 base short and J 2 bases short, with 10 bases between. CDR3 length: 14 amino acids. The CDR3 DNA follows: TGTGCCAGCAGCGTAAGTCCTACGGCCTACGAGCAGTACTTC. This gives the protein CASSVSPTAYEQYF.

This clonotype was seen repeatedly, ten times or more. V gene TRBV6-5 combines with J gene TRBJ2-7; D uncertain. The CDR3 runs 12 residues. Trimming removed 2 bases from V and 7 bases from J, with 9 bases in between. Germline values: CDR1 MNHEY, CDR2 SVGAGI. As DNA, the CDR3 is TGTGCCAGCAGTTACGCCCGTGGGGAGCAGTACTTC. Translated: CASSYARGEQYF.

The chain combines TRBV7-9 with TRBJ2-5, with TRBD2 identical over 9 bases. CDR1 is SEHNR, CDR2 FQNEAQ, per germline (reference sequence). The CDR3 covers 15 residues. After removal of 3 bases from V and 4 bases from J, the junction contained 6 bases not matched to a gene. The CDR3 is CASSFGAGGGETQYF. DNA for the CDR3: TGTGCCAGCAGCTTCGGAGCGGGAGGAGGAGAGACCCAGTACTTC.

This clonotype was counted between two and nine times. The chain links TRBV30 to TRBJ2-6; D is undetermined. CDR3 length equals 12 residues. CDR1 GTSNPN and CDR2 SVGIG come from the germline V gene (reference sequence). Trimming stripped 8 bases from V and 4 bases from J, with 9 bases between. The CDR3 region has the DNA TGTGCCCAGCCCGGAGGGGCCAACGTCCTGACTTTC. Its protein is CAQPGGANVLTF.

The chain employs TRBV12-3 or TRBV12-4 and TRBJ2-7; the D gene could be TRBD1 or TRBD2 (5 bases each). V lost 5 bases, J lost 5 bases, and 13 bases lay in between. The CDR3 has 13 residues. The CDR3 is CASSLKWDHEQYF. The CDR3 bases are TGTGCCAGCAGTCTAAAATGGGACCACGAGCAGTACTTC.

V usage is TRBV7-9 and J usage is TRBJ2-1; tentatively, D is TRBD2 (5 bases). Trimming stripped 1 base from V and 10 bases from J, with 17 bases between. The CDR3 length is 15 residues. Germline loops: CDR1 SEHNR, CDR2 FQNEAQ (reference sequence). The CDR3 loop is CASSLGEVGAEEQFF. The DNA of the CDR3 is TGTGCCAGCAGCTTAGGAGAGGTGGGAGCGGAGGAGCAGTTCTTC.

This clonotype was recorded many times. The V and J genes are TRBV28 and TRBJ1-4; 7 bases are shared with TRBD1. The CDR3 length is 15 residues. CDR1 MDHEN and CDR2 SYDVKM come from the germline V gene. Trimming cost V 5 bases and J 4 bases; bases outside gene matches: 7. The CDR3: CASSVGGTVNEKLFF. CDR3 nucleotide sequence: TGTGCCAGCAGTGTTGGAGGGACAGTTAATGAAAAACTGTTTTTT.

V and J are TRBV20-1 and TRBJ2-3; the D is unclear. CDR1 and CDR2 from the germline V gene are DFQATT and SNEGSKA (reference sequence). The CDR3 covers 13 residues. The germline V and J ends were trimmed by 3 bases and 2 bases, with 9 bases remaining between them. CDR3 DNA sequence: TGCAGTGCTAGGGAGACAATCACAGATACGCAGTATTTT. This translates into CSARETITDTQYF.

This clonotype has at least ten counts. The J gene is TRBJ2-1, the V gene TRBV12-3 or TRBV12-4; TRBD2 is a possible D gene (5 bases). The CDR3 is made up of 13 amino acids. V lost 7 bases and J 3 bases, leaving 10 bases between the germline ends. CDR3 sequence: CASNSSNYNEQFF. The DNA of the CDR3 is TGTGCCAGCAACTCTAGCAACTACAATGAGCAGTTCTTC.

V is TRBV2 and J is TRBJ2-1, with D possibly being TRBD2 (5 bases). This CDR3 has 11 residues. Trimming took off 9 bases at V and 12 bases at J, with 15 bases between the two ends. Germline V CDR1 and CDR2: SNHLY, FYNNEI. The CDR3 coding sequence is TGTGCCAGTCCTCTCGGACTCGGGCAGTTCTTC. Its protein is CASPLGLGQFF.

This clonotype was seen repeatedly, ten times or more. The J gene is TRBJ2-5, the V gene TRBV29-1; maybe TRBD2 (5 bases). Per the germline V gene, CDR1 is SQVTM and CDR2 is ANQGSEA. V was trimmed by 3 bases and J by 5 bases, leaving 16 bases between them. The CDR3 length is 14 residues. The CDR3 loop reads CSVDAPARGETQYF. CDR3 nucleotides: TGCAGCGTTGACGCCCCGGCCCGGGGTGAGACCCAGTACTTC.

CDR3 in amino acids: CASSFSGTPNTGELFF. CDR3 in DNA: TGCGCCAGCAGCTTTTCCGGGACACCAAACACCGGGGAGCTGTTTTTT. V and J are TRBV5-1 and TRBJ2-2; tentatively, D is TRBD1 (6 bases). Germline values: CDR1 SGHRS, CDR2 YFSETQ. The ends were cut back, 2 bases at V and 2 bases at J, with 13 bases in the middle. The CDR3 covers 16 residues.

This clonotype was counted at least ten times. The rearrangement joins TRBV4-3 to TRBJ2-3, with no clear D. CDR1 is LGHNA, CDR2 YSLEER, per germline. The CDR3 sequence is 12 residues long. Deletions cut 3 bases from V and 7 bases from J, with 8 bases between. CDR3: CASSHSGNTQYF. The DNA for the CDR3 is TGCGCCAGCAGCCATTCTGGGAATACGCAGTATTTT.

DNA of the CDR3: TGCGCCAGCAGTCCCGGAGGCAGACAAGAGACCCAGTACTTC. Protein sequence: CASSPGGRQETQYF. The V gene is TRBV5-1, the J gene TRBJ2-5, with D perhaps TRBD2 (5 bases). The CDR3 runs to 14 residues. CDR1 SGHRS and CDR2 YFSETQ come from the germline V gene. The ends were cut back, 5 bases at V and 2 bases at J, with 13 bases in the middle. Variable domain in full (rest from reference TRBV5-1 and TRBJ2-5): KAGVTQTPRYLIKTRGQQVTLSCSPISGHRSVSWYQQTPGQGLQFLFEYFSETQRNKGNFPGRFSGRQFSNSRSEMNVSTLELGDSALYLCASSPGGRQETQYFGPGTRLLVL.

This clonotype was seen only a few times. The chain links TRBV18 to TRBJ1-4; D is unclear. Germline V gene data show CDR1 as KGHSH and CDR2 as LQKENI. V dropped 2 bases and J dropped 3 bases, with 16 bases sitting between them. The CDR3 runs to 17 residues. CDR3 coding DNA: TGTGCCAGCTCACCAACGGCCGTTGGTGGGGCTAATGAAAAACTGTTTTTT. This gives the protein CASSPTAVGGANEKLFF.

This clonotype has only a few counts. V is TRBV10-3 and J is TRBJ2-2; 7 nucleotides agree with TRBD1. The CDR3 consists of 14 residues. V lost 6 bases, J lost 6 bases, and 7 bases stayed unmatched. CDR1 is ENHRY and CDR2 is SYGVKD in the germline V gene. The DNA of the CDR3 is TGTGCCATCAGCCTAGACAGGGCGCCCGGGGAGCTGTTTTTT. It codes for CAISLDRAPGELFF.